This TCR beta chain originates from a study of graft-versus-host responses after intestinal transplantation. Concerning this clone: Antigen unknown.

CDR1 and CDR2 from the germline V gene are MGHRA and YSYEKL. V shed 1 base and J 5 bases; nucleotides not matched to a gene: 9. The CDR3 consists of 16 residues. Sequencing was performed with immunoSEQ multiplex PCR; in TCRdb, only in-frame clones are kept and a portion is missing. The sample lists roughly 100,000 clones, roughly 87% occurring once. V is TRBV4-1 and J is TRBJ1-2, with TRBD1 matching 8 bases. The source of this sequence is a human donor who received an intestinal transplant. The material sequenced was unstimulated CD4+ T cells sorted from spleen or lymph node cells, taken before intestinal transplant. This chain's CDR3 is CASSQAGTGNLYGYTF. DNA for the CDR3: TGCGCCAGCAGCCAAGCAGGGACAGGAAATCTTTATGGCTACACCTTC.